These 20 T cell receptor beta chains share one sample of origin, sequenced in a study of T cells in Graves' hyperthyroidism and ophthalmopathy. RNA transcripts provided the source from which TCR beta CDR3 regions were amplified. The study used the HTBI primer set for a first-round RT-PCR of the TCR CDR3. From the multiplex PCR reads, TCRdb called clonotypes with MiXCR, one entry per CDR3 protein. The sample has some 320,000 distinct CDR3 sequences; about an eighth are singletons. Sequenced material: blood. These receptors came from a woman in her forties with Graves' ophthalmopathy.

This clonotype was observed a handful of times. V and J are TRBV27 and TRBJ1-1; 7 bases line up with TRBD1. CDR1 is MNHEY and CDR2 is SMNVEV in the germline V gene (reference sequence). The CDR3 spans 14 residues. The trim removed 6 bases at V and 6 bases at J, leaving 10 bases unmatched. CDR3 region: CASSPTGLGAEAFF. The CDR3 DNA follows: TGTGCCAGCAGCCCGACAGGGTTAGGGGCTGAAGCTTTCTTT.

The sample holds many counts of this clonotype. The chain recombines TRBV6-1 with TRBJ1-2; 8 bases map to TRBD1. The ends lost 2 bases at V and 3 bases at J; junction bases unmatched: 8. The germline V gene has CDR1 MNHNS and CDR2 SASEGT. The CDR3 spans 16 residues. CDR3 sequence reads: CASSEFALDRDYGYTF. The CDR3 bases are TGTGCCAGCAGTGAATTCGCCTTGGACAGGGACTATGGCTACACCTTC.

This clonotype was observed a few times. The V gene is TRBV5-1, the J gene TRBJ2-1; 9 nucleotides match TRBD1. The CDR3 totals 20 residues. Germline trimming cut 4 bases from V and 0 bases from J; bases unmatched to any gene: 17. The germline gives CDR1 SGHRS, CDR2 YFSETQ. The CDR3 nucleotides read TGCGCCAGCAGCCTATGGAGGTACAGGGGGCGATCGAGCTCCTACAATGAGCAGTTCTTC. Encoded protein: CASSLWRYRGRSSSYNEQFF.

As DNA, the CDR3 is TGTGCCACCAGCCGGGACAGGGTCGACGAGCAGTACTTC. It codes for CATSRDRVDEQYF. The chain links TRBV15 to TRBJ2-7, with 9 bases lining up with TRBD1. The CDR3 has 13 amino acids. V lost 5 bases and J lost 5; bases outside the gene matches: 4. Germline lookup yields CDR1 LNHNV and CDR2 YYDKDF (reference sequence). Complete variable domain (other parts from reference TRBV15 and TRBJ2-7): DAMVIQNPRYQVTQFGKPVTLSCSQTLNHNVMYWYQQKSSQAPKLLFHYYDKDFNNEADTPDNFQSRRPNTSFCFLDIRSPGLGDTAMYLCATSRDRVDEQYFGPGTRLTVT.

This clonotype was detected only once. The V gene is TRBV27, the J gene TRBJ2-7; the D is unclear. The CDR3 spans 13 residues. Germline V gene sequence: CDR1 MNHEY, CDR2 SMNVEV (reference sequence). The V end lost 5 bases, the J end lost 6 bases, and 14 bases lay between the germline ends. The CDR3: CASSGLVRGEQYF. The CDR3 DNA is TGTGCCAGCAGTGGGTTGGTCAGAGGCGAGCAGTACTTC.

There are many counts of this clonotype. The chain is built from TRBV12-3 or TRBV12-4 and TRBJ2-5; maybe TRBD2 (5 bases). V was trimmed by 0 bases and J by 5 bases, leaving 10 bases between them. This CDR3 has 14 residues. The CDR3, as DNA: TGTGCCAGCAGTTTAGCCGGGGTACGGGAGACCCAGTACTTC. Protein sequence: CASSLAGVRETQYF.

This clonotype was counted many times. The V gene is TRBV27, the J gene TRBJ2-7; a weak D match, TRBD1 (5 bases). With 3 bases removed from V and 2 bases from J, the gap between germline ends came to 8 bases. CDR1 is MNHEY and CDR2 is SMNVEV in the germline V gene (reference sequence). This CDR3 contains 13 residues. Here the CDR3 reads CASSFGATYEQYF. CDR3 bases: TGTGCCAGCAGTTTTGGGGCAACCTACGAGCAGTACTTC.

The chain recombines TRBV6-2 or TRBV6-3 with TRBJ2-7, with TRBD1 identical over 9 bases. V dropped 11 bases and J dropped 5; count of bases not matched to a gene: 4. Germline V gene sequence: CDR1 MNHEY, CDR2 SVGEGT. This CDR3 contains 11 residues. The CDR3 DNA reads as TGTGCCCTGGGACAGGGCCACGAGCAGTACTTC. It specifies CALGQGHEQYF.

This clonotype has at least ten counts. The gene calls are TRBV7-9 and TRBJ2-1; D not certain. Germline V gene sequence: CDR1 SEHNR, CDR2 FQNEAQ (reference sequence). The V end was cut by 5 bases, the J end by 0 bases, with 2 bases between. The CDR3 is made up of 12 amino acids. CDR3 in DNA: TGTGCCAGCAGCGGCTCCTACAATGAGCAGTTCTTC. Translating it yields CASSGSYNEQFF.

This clonotype was seen ten or more times. The chain uses TRBV6-1 and TRBJ2-7; TRBD2 matches 9 bases. With V trimmed by 6 bases and J by 1 base, 7 bases remained unmatched. Germline CDR1 reads MNHNS; CDR2 reads SASEGT. CDR3 length: 15 residues. The CDR3 nucleotides read TGTGCCAGCAGCCGCCTGACTAGCGGTTCCTACGAGCAGTACTTC. This sequence encodes CASSRLTSGSYEQYF.

Many counts were recorded for this clonotype. The V call is TRBV5-5, the J call TRBJ1-1, with D tentatively TRBD1 (5 bases). V lost 4 bases, J lost 3 bases, and 16 bases lay in between. Germline CDR1 reads SGHKS; CDR2 reads YYEKEE (reference sequence). The CDR3 length is 15 residues. The CDR3 region has the DNA TGTGCCAGCAGCCGACTGATAGGGACCCACACTGAAGCTTTCTTT. Translating gives CASSRLIGTHTEAFF. Using reference TRBV5-5 and TRBJ1-1 for the parts outside the CDR3, the full variable domain is DAGVTQSPTHLIKTRGQQVTLRCSPISGHKSVSWYQQVLGQGPQFIFQYYEKEERGRGNFPDRFSARQFPNYSSELNVNALLLGDSALYLCASSRLIGTHTEAFFGQGTRLTVV.

A word on this clonotype: This may be a read error: a much more frequent sequence differs by one nucleotide. V and J are TRBV2 and TRBJ2-2, with D unclear. Germline-derived CDR1 and CDR2 are SNHLY and FYNNEI. The CDR3 has 13 amino acids. CDR3 in amino acids: CARRLRDTVELFF. CDR3 nucleotides: TGTGCCAGGAGATTAAGAGACACCGTGGAGCTGTTTTTT.

There are many counts of this clonotype. The chain has TRBV6-1 and TRBJ1-2; no firm D call. Trimming stripped 6 bases from V and 3 bases from J, with 17 bases between. The CDR3 has 15 amino acids. CDR1 is MNHNS, CDR2 SASEGT, per germline. The CDR3 nucleotides read TGTGCCAGCAGGGTAGCCTTCGGGAGGGACTATGGCTACACCTTC. It encodes CASRVAFGRDYGYTF.

The chain is built from TRBV20-1 and TRBJ2-1; 9 bases agree with TRBD2. Germline lookup yields CDR1 DFQATT and CDR2 SNEGSKA (reference sequence). After removal of 3 bases from V and 10 bases from J, the junction contained 10 bases not matched to a gene. This CDR3 has 14 residues. The CDR3 nucleotides read TGCAGTGCTAGCCTAGCGGGATCCCTGGTCGAGCAGTTCTTC. Translation gives CSASLAGSLVEQFF.

This clonotype was counted at least ten times. The chain uses TRBV11-2 and TRBJ2-2; possibly TRBD2 for D (5 bases). Deletions cut 5 bases from V and 5 bases from J, with 9 bases between. CDR3 length: 13 residues. Germline V gene data show CDR1 as SGHAT and CDR2 as FQNNGV. CDR3 DNA: TGTGCCAGCAGCCCAAGGAGGACCGGGGAGCTGTTTTTT. Its translation: CASSPRRTGELFF.

This clonotype came up many times. The genes are TRBV10-3 and TRBJ2-7; 11 bases line up with TRBD2. Germline CDR1 and CDR2: ENHRY and SYGVKD. The CDR3 is 14 residues long. Trimming at V came to 5 bases and at J to 4 bases, leaving 4 bases not matched to a gene. In DNA, the CDR3 is TGTGCCATCAGTAAGACTAGCGGGATATACGAGCAGTACTTC. Its translation: CAISKTSGIYEQYF.

This clonotype was observed many times. The chain joins TRBV12-3 or TRBV12-4 to TRBJ2-1; D ambiguous. Trimming shortened V by 3 bases and J by 5 bases, and 5 bases separated the two germline ends. This CDR3 is 12 amino acids long. The CDR3 is CASSFTNNEQFF. CDR3 nucleotide sequence: TGTGCCAGCAGTTTCACCAACAATGAGCAGTTCTTC.

This sequence joins TRBV4-2 and TRBJ2-5, with 9 bases lining up with TRBD1. V gave up 4 bases and J gave up 11 bases; unmatched junction bases: 14. The CDR3 contains 15 residues. Germline V gives CDR1 LGHNA, CDR2 YNFKEQ. The CDR3 bases are TGTGCCAGCAGCCTCGGGAGGACAGGGGATCTTGGACAGTACTTC. Translation: CASSLGRTGDLGQYF.

This clonotype was recorded many times. The chain recombines TRBV12-3 or TRBV12-4 with TRBJ2-1; the match to TRBD2 covers 10 bases. The V segment lost 7 bases and the J segment 9 bases; nucleotides outside the gene matches: 21. The CDR3 has 18 amino acids. The CDR3 nucleotides read TGTGCCAGCACCGGGGCTAGCGGGGGCCGTGTTCGTGTAAGTGAGCAGTTCTTC. This encodes CASTGASGGRVRVSEQFF.

To note about this clonotype: One end of the junction does not line up with germline, which may come from a read error. The chain has TRBV24-1 and TRBJ1-4; a weak D match, TRBD1 (5 bases). Germline V CDR1 and CDR2: KGHDR, SFDVKD. The CDR3 runs 16 residues. CDR3: CAASDPAGGGEAKLFF. The CDR3 DNA follows: TGTGCCGCCAGTGATCCCGCCGGCGGGGGAGAGGCAAAACTGTTTTTT.